This T cell receptor beta chain comes out of a study of blood T cell repertoires in COVID-19. Study information: Researchers got acute and convalescent COVID-19 samples from the United States, Italy and Spain. PBMCs, B-cell-depleted T cells, or T cells provided the cDNA or gDNA that made up the material.

Per the authors' pipeline: Amplified reference gene primers provided the basis for estimating nucleated cell counts. Data came from immunoSEQ multiplex PCR; TCRdb stores just in-frame clones and leaves some out. That table gives V, J and clone size, and the DNA gave D and trimming. Of under 450,000 clones in the sample, more than 65% were seen once. This CDR3 is 13 amino acids long. V shed 1 base and J shed 3 bases, with 7 bases lying between them. The V and J genes are TRBV12-3 or TRBV12-4 and TRBJ2-7; no clear D. The TCR was taken from a human donor with acute or convalescent COVID-19. The donor label of this sample is uncertain. Sequencing input: peripheral blood. The CDR3 spells CASSLGPGYEQYF. The CDR3 DNA reads TGTGCCAGCAGTTTAGGGCCAGGCTACGAGCAGTACTTC.